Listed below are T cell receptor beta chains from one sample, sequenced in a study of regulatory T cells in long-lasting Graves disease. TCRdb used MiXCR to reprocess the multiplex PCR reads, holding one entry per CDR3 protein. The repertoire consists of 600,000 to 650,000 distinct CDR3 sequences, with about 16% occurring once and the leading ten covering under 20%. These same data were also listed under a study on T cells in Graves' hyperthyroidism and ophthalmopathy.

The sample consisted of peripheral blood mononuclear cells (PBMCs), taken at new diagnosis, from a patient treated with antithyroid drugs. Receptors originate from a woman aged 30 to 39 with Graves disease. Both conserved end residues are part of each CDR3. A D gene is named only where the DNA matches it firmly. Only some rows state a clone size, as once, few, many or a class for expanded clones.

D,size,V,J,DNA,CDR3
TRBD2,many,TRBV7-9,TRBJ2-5,TGTGCCAGCAGCTGGTCTAGCGGGAAAGAGACCCAGTACTTC,CASSWSSGKETQYF
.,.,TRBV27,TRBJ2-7,TGTGCCGGCAGTTTCTCTGGCTATGGCTACGAGCAGTACTTC,CAGSFSGYGYEQYF
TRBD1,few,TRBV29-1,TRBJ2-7,TGCAGCGTTGTGAAGACAGGGTACGAGCAGTACTTC,CSVVKTGYEQYF
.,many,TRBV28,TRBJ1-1,TGTGCCAGCAGTGCCAACAGGGCATTGAACACTGAAGCTTTCTTT,CASSANRALNTEAFF
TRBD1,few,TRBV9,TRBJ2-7,TGTGCCAGCAGCGCCGTCCCGGGACAGGGAGACGAGCAGTACTTC,CASSAVPGQGDEQYF
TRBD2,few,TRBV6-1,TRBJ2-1,TGTGCCAGCAAAACGGGAGGGACCTCCTACAATGAGCAGTTCTTC,CASKTGGTSYNEQFF
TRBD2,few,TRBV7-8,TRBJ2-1,TGTGCCAGCAGCCCGGGGACTAGCGGGAGGGGGGGCAATGAGCAGTTCTTC,CASSPGTSGRGGNEQFF
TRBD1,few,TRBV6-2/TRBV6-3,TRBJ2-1,TGTGCCAGCAGTCCCGACAGGGGATTCGTCAATGAGCAGTTCTTC,CASSPDRGFVNEQFF
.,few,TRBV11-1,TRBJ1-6,TGTGCCAGCAGCTTAACGTGGATCGGGAATTCACCCCTCCACTTT,CASSLTWIGNSPLHF
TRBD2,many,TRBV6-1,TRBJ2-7,TGTGCCAGCACCCTCGACTTGGGACTAGGATCCGCCGAGCAGTACTTC,CASTLDLGLGSAEQYF
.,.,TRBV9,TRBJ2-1,TGTGCCAGCAGCGCGAATCAGGTCTTTCGAGTCAGCAATGAGCAGTTCTTC,CASSANQVFRVSNEQFF
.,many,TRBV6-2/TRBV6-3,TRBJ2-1,TGTGCCAGCAGTCACACAGGGGAGGCCTACAATGAGCAGTTCTTC,CASSHTGEAYNEQFF
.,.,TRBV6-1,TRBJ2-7,TGTGCCAGCAAATTCGGGATCAGCTCCTACGAGCAGTACTTC,CASKFGISSYEQYF
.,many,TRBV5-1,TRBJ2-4,TGCGCCAGCAGCCCTGCGGGGCTGGCCAAAAACATTCAGTACTTC,CASSPAGLAKNIQYF
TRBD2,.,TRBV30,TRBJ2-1,TGTGCCTGGAGCACTAGCGGGAAGCAGTTCTTC,CAWSTSGKQFF
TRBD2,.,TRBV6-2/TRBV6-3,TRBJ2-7,TGTGCCAGCAGACAGCGACTAGCGGGAATCTCCTACGAGCAGTACTTC,CASRQRLAGISYEQYF
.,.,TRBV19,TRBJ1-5,TGTGCCAGTAGTATAGGACAGGTGGGCAATCAGCCCCAGCATTTT,CASSIGQVGNQPQHF
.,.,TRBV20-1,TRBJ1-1,TGCAGTGCGCCCGTGATGAACACTGAAGCTTTCTTT,CSAPVMNTEAFF
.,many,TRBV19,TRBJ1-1,TGTGCCAGTAGTAGTCTGGGGGAAGGGAGCACTGAAGCTTTCTTT,CASSSLGEGSTEAFF
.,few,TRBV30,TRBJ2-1,TGTTGTTTTTCGGGAGATCGCTACAATGAGCAGTTCTTC,CCFSGDRYNEQFF
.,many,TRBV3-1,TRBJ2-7,TGTGCCAGCAGCCAAGGCTACGAGCAGTACTTC,CASSQGYEQYF
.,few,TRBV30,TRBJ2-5,TGTGCCTGGAGCTTACTAGTAGAAGAGACCCAGTACTTC,CAWSLLVEETQYF
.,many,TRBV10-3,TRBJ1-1,TGTGCCATCAGTGAGTCGCCCAGACCCGCCACTGAAGCTTTCTTT,CAISESPRPATEAFF